This T cell receptor beta chain was identified in a study of blood T cell repertoires in COVID-19. Original data processing: By means of reference gene primer amplification, nucleated cell counts were estimated. The repertoire was sequenced with immunoSEQ multiplex PCR; TCRdb's copy has only in-frame clones and lacks some. D and trimming come from the DNA, and the V and J calls and clone size come from that table. In the table there are 300,000 or so clones, roughly 87% of which are singletons. Per germline, CDR1 GTSNPN and CDR2 SVGIG (reference sequence). The CDR3 totals 15 residues. The V segment lost 8 bases and the J segment 3 bases; nucleotides outside the gene matches: 11.

V usage is TRBV30 and J usage is TRBJ2-2, with 8 bases identical to TRBD2. The receptor comes from a man aged 50-60 years with active or convalescent COVID-19. Sample: peripheral blood. The CDR3 is CAVGRGGLDTGELFF. The CDR3 DNA sequence: TGTGCCGTGGGCCGGGGGGGCCTGGACACCGGGGAGCTGTTTTTT.